The 14 T cell receptor beta chains given below trace back to one sample, sequenced in a study of OX40 agonist ivuxolimab in advanced cancers. Repertoires were generated with immunoSEQ multiplex PCR, while TCRdb's copy carries only in-frame clones and drops some. The table lists tens of thousands of clones, less than 85% of them singletons. The sample in question was CD4+ or CD8+ T cells sorted from blood, obtained in a trial of the OX40 agonist ivuxolimab. Receptor source: an adult with an advanced solid tumor such as melanoma, head and neck, liver or kidney cancer.

CDR3: CASSPPTSGGSGEQFF. The CDR3 DNA reads TGTGCCAGCTCACCACCAACTAGCGGGGGCTCCGGGGAGCAGTTCTTC. The chain carries TRBV18 and TRBJ2-1, with 11 nucleotides matching TRBD2. V shed 0 bases, J shed 10 bases, and the junction held 8 bases outside the gene matches. The CDR3 length is 16 residues. The V gene's germline CDR1 is KGHSH and CDR2 LQKENI.

The rearrangement links TRBV2 to TRBJ1-1; D is unclear. The CDR3 is 12 residues long. Germline loops: CDR1 SNHLY, CDR2 FYNNEI. Trimming removed 9 bases from V and 2 bases from J, with 10 bases in between. CDR3 loop: CARAMYNTEAFF. In nucleotides, the CDR3 is TGTGCCAGGGCTATGTATAACACTGAAGCTTTCTTT.

This chain connects TRBV5-1 to TRBJ1-1; the D is unclear. The CDR3 runs to 16 residues. Trimming left V 0 bases short and J 0 bases short, with 12 bases between. Germline V gene sequence: CDR1 SGHRS, CDR2 YFSETQ. The CDR3 DNA is TGCGCCAGCAGCTTGGGAATCGCGGCCATGAACACTGAAGCTTTCTTT. Protein: CASSLGIAAMNTEAFF.

The chain employs TRBV5-6 and TRBJ1-1, with 9 bases aligning to TRBD1. Germline-derived CDR1 and CDR2 are SGHDT and YYEEEE. V gave up 4 bases and J gave up 1 base; unmatched junction bases: 5. The length of the CDR3 is 15 residues. The CDR3 sequence: CASSPPDRGNTEAFF. The CDR3 DNA reads TGTGCCAGCAGCCCCCCGGACAGGGGGAACACTGAAGCTTTCTTT.

The rearrangement joins TRBV13 to TRBJ1-1; TRBD1 agrees at 7 bases. This CDR3 is built from 16 residues. CDR1 and CDR2 (germline): PRHDT, FYEKMQ (reference sequence). Trimming at V came to 5 bases and at J to 6 bases, leaving 15 bases not matched to a gene. CDR3 sequence: CASSDTDTGESSEAFF. CDR3 bases: TGTGCCAGCAGCGATACCGACACAGGGGAGTCCTCTGAAGCTTTCTTT.

This clone was counted only a few times. V is TRBV4-2 and J is TRBJ1-5; perhaps TRBD1 as D (6 bases). The V end lost 0 bases, the J end lost 3 bases, and 15 bases lay between the germline ends. Germline CDR1 and CDR2: LGHNA and YNFKEQ. The CDR3 has 17 amino acids. In nucleotides, the CDR3 is TGTGCCAGCAGCCAAGATTCGGACAGCCTACTCAATCAGCCCCAGCATTTT. This codes for CASSQDSDSLLNQPQHF.

The chain has TRBV19 and TRBJ1-4, with D possibly being TRBD1 (6 bases). V was clipped by 6 bases and J by 5 bases, with 16 bases between them. Germline V lookup: CDR1 LNHDA, CDR2 SQIVND (reference sequence). The length of the CDR3 is 15 residues. The chain's CDR3 is CASRTPQDRNEKLFF. The CDR3, as DNA: TGTGCCAGTAGAACCCCCCAAGACAGGAATGAAAAACTGTTTTTT.

The chain recombines TRBV7-2 with TRBJ2-3; 12 positions match TRBD2. The trim removed 0 bases at V and 8 bases at J, leaving 9 bases unmatched. Looked up from germline, CDR1 is SGHTA and CDR2 is FQGNSA. CDR3 length equals 17 residues. The CDR3 bases are TGTGCCAGCAGCTTAGCCAGGACTAGCGGGGCCCAGGGTACGCAGTATTTT. Translation gives CASSLARTSGAQGTQYF.

This clone has at least ten counts. The V and J genes are TRBV6-7 and TRBJ2-7, with D possibly TRBD2 on 5 matching bases. TRBV6-7 is filed as an ORF, its function uncertain. The CDR3 consists of 15 residues. V lost 10 bases and J lost 5, with 24 bases in between. The CDR3 DNA reads TGTGCCACCGCGGAGCTAGGAGGACGACGTAACGAGCAGTACTTC. It specifies CATAELGGRRNEQYF.

The rearrangement links TRBV6-1 to TRBJ1-1; D is perhaps TRBD1 (5 bases). Germline-derived CDR1 and CDR2 are MNHNS and SASEGT. The CDR3 is made up of 13 amino acids. Trimming pared 7 bases from V and 6 bases from J, leaving 15 bases between. The CDR3 nucleotides read TGTGCCAGCATAGGAGGGGAAGGCGCTGAAGCTTTCTTT. This encodes CASIGGEGAEAFF.

This clone was observed a few times. Other DNA sequences from this sample encode an identical CDR3 as well. V usage is TRBV9 and J usage is TRBJ1-1; D remains ambiguous. The CDR3 is 12 amino acids. Germline V gene lookup returns CDR1 SGDLS and CDR2 YYNGEE. Trimming removed 0 bases from V and 5 bases from J, with 5 bases in between. CDR3 nucleotides: TGTGCCAGCAGCGTAGGAGGAACTGAAGCTTTCTTT. Protein: CASSVGGTEAFF. Variable domain in full (rest from reference TRBV9 and TRBJ1-1): DSGVTQTPKHLITATGQRVTLRCSPRSGDLSVYWYQQSLDQGLQFLIQYYNGEERAKGNILERFSAQQFPDLHSELNLSSLELGDSALYFCASSVGGTEAFFGQGTRLTVV.

The gene calls are TRBV27 and TRBJ2-3; weak D call: TRBD2 (5 bases). CDR1 is MNHEY, CDR2 SMNVEV, per germline (reference sequence). CDR3 length: 14 residues. V was cut by 2 bases and J by 6 bases, with 12 bases left in between. The CDR3 reads CASSLRGSADTQYF. The CDR3 DNA follows: TGTGCCAGCAGTTTACGAGGGAGTGCGGATACGCAGTATTTT.

The chain is built from TRBV19 and TRBJ2-2, with 11 positions matching TRBD2. This CDR3 is 16 amino acids long. Looked up from germline, CDR1 is LNHDA and CDR2 is SQIVND (reference sequence). Germline trimming cut 4 bases from V and 6 bases from J; bases unmatched to any gene: 7. The CDR3 region is CASSKLAGARAGELFF. In nucleotides, the CDR3 is TGTGCCAGTAGTAAACTAGCGGGGGCCCGGGCCGGGGAGCTGTTTTTT.

The V gene is TRBV29-1, the J gene TRBJ2-2, with TRBD2 matching over 7 bases. The germline gives CDR1 SQVTM, CDR2 ANQGSEA. The V and J ends lost 4 bases and 4 bases, in that order; junction bases with no gene match: 6. This CDR3 contains 14 residues. The CDR3 DNA sequence: TGCAGCGTTGGGAGCGGGAAGGGCACCGGGGAGCTGTTTTTT. Encoded protein: CSVGSGKGTGELFF.